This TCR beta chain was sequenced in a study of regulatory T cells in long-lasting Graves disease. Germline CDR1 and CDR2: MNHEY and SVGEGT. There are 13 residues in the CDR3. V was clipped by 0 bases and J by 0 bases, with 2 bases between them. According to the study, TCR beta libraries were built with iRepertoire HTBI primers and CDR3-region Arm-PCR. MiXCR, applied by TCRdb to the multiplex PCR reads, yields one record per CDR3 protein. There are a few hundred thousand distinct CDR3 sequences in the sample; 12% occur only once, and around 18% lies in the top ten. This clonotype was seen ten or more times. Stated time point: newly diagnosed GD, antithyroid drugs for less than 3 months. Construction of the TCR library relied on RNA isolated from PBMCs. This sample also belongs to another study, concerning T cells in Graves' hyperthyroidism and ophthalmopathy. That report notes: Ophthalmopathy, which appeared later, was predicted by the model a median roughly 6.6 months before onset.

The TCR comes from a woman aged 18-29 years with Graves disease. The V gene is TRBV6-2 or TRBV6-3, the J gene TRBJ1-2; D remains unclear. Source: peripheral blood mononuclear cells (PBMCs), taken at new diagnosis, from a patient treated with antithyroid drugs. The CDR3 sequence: CASSYSSNYGYTF. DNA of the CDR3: TGTGCCAGCAGTTACTCATCTAACTATGGCTACACCTTC.